This T cell receptor (beta chain) was observed in a study of blood T cell repertoires in COVID-19. Overall study context: The United States, Italy and Spain were the sources of the acute and convalescent COVID-19 samples. PBMCs, B-cell-depleted T cells, or T cells were the source of the cDNA or gDNA that made up the material.

This CDR3 has 15 residues. V was pared by 2 bases and J by 4 bases, with 13 bases between. Germline CDR1 is SGHNT and CDR2 is YYREEE (reference sequence). Ages ranged from about 18 to 90 years, with residence in about 24 US areas. TCRdb's table, derived via immunoSEQ multiplex PCR, lists solely in-frame clones and lacks some. This sample has approximately 290,000 clones, with 70% to 90% found just once. The TCR was taken from a woman aged 30 to 39 who had recovered from COVID-19. Sequenced: PBMCs or T cells enriched from blood (not recorded which). The chain uses TRBV5-4 and TRBJ1-3; D possibly corresponds to TRBD1 (6 bases). The CDR3: CASSFKGGTGNTIYF. CDR3 nucleotides: TGTGCCAGCAGCTTTAAGGGGGGGACAGGAAACACCATATATTTT. Full variable domain (outside the CDR3, taken from reference TRBV5-4 and TRBJ1-3): ETGVTQSPTHLIKTRGQQVTLRCSSQSGHNTVSWYQQALGQGPQFIFQYYREEENGRGNFPPRFSGLQFPNYSSELNVNALELDDSALYLCASSFKGGTGNTIYFGEGSWLTVV.